This T cell receptor beta chain was documented in a study of blood T cell repertoires in COVID-19. Study-wide context: Donors of Cohort 3 who recovered were those that had two negative PCRs, clearance, or symptom resolution. Spain, Italy and the United States supplied samples that represented acute and convalescent COVID-19.

Recruits, aged about 18 to 100 years, lived in 20 to 30 US areas. Source study methods: Reference gene primer amplification gave nucleated cell count estimates. Sequenced by immunoSEQ multiplex PCR; TCRdb stores in-frame clones only, minus some. V, J and clone size derive from that table, while D and trimming were established from the DNA sequence. The top ten clones hold approximately 2% of a sample with hundreds of thousands of clones, roughly 91% of them seen once. Germline V gene lookup returns CDR1 MNHEY and CDR2 SVGAGI. The CDR3 contains 15 residues. Trimming shortened V by 2 bases and J by 2 bases, and 12 bases separated the two germline ends.

The sample taken for sequencing was PBMCs or T cells enriched from blood (not recorded which). The sequence was obtained from a woman aged 55-69 years in a cohort exposed to, infected with or recovered from COVID-19 (not recorded which). This sequence joins TRBV6-5 and TRBJ1-1; D may be TRBD1 (5 bases). As DNA, the CDR3 is TGTGCCAGCAGTTACGGCAGGGCCGCTAACACTGAAGCTTTCTTT. Protein product: CASSYGRAANTEAFF.